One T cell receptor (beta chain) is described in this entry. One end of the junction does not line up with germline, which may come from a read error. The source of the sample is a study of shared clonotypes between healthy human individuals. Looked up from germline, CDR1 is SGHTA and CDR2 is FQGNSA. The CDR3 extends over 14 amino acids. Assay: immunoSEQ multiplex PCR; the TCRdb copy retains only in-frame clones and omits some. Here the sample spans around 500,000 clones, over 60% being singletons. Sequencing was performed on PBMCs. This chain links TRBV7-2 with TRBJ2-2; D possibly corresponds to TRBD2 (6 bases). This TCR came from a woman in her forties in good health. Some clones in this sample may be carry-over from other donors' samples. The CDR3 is CASSVSGNTGGLFF. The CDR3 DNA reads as TGTGCCAGCAGCGTCAGCGGTAACACCGGGGGGCTGTTTTTT.